A single sample is the source of the 25 T cell receptor beta chains below, sequenced in a study of blood T cell repertoires in COVID-19. Using immunoSEQ multiplex PCR, the repertoire was profiled, and TCRdb retains in-frame clones only, with some absent. The sample contains about 130,000 clones, more than 70% of which appear only once. The sample consisted of peripheral blood. These TCRs come from a human donor in a cohort sampled during active COVID-19.

The rearrangement joins TRBV6-2 or TRBV6-3 to TRBJ2-3; D may be TRBD1 (6 bases). V gave up 6 bases and J gave up 2 bases, with 27 bases separating them. The CDR3 sequence is 19 residues long. Germline V CDR1 and CDR2: MNHEY, SVGEGT. The CDR3 DNA is TGTGCCAGCAGCGGTATGGAAGACCGGACAGCTGACTTCACAGATACGCAGTATTTT. Translation: CASSGMEDRTADFTDTQYF.

This clone was counted a single time. CDR3 protein: CASRPGLAGGDTQYF. The CDR3 bases are TGCGCCAGCCGCCCGGGACTAGCGGGAGGAGATACGCAGTATTTT. The chain employs TRBV10-2 and TRBJ2-3; the match to TRBD2 covers 15 bases. Germline assignment: CDR1 WSHSY and CDR2 SAAADI. Losses at the gene ends were 8 bases for V and 5 bases for J; bases not matched to a gene: 5. The CDR3 is 15 amino acids.

The chain links TRBV15 to TRBJ2-7; 7 nucleotides align to TRBD2. Trimming removed 1 base from V and 5 bases from J; junction bases left unmatched: 8. The CDR3 has 15 residues. Germline V gives CDR1 LNHNV, CDR2 YYDKDF (reference sequence). The chain's CDR3 is CATSRADSGPNEQYF. Written as DNA, the CDR3 is TGTGCCACCAGCAGAGCAGATAGCGGGCCCAACGAGCAGTACTTC.

The rearrangement joins TRBV24-1 to TRBJ2-3; the D is unclear. The CDR3 extends over 15 amino acids. The germline V and J ends were trimmed by 4 bases and 1 base, with 11 bases remaining between them. CDR1 and CDR2 from the germline V gene are KGHDR and SFDVKD. CDR3 in DNA: TGTGCCACCAGTGACCCTAAAAGAGGCACAGATACGCAGTATTTT. Its translation: CATSDPKRGTDTQYF.

The chain recombines TRBV5-4 with TRBJ2-3; D possibly corresponds to TRBD2 (5 bases). Trimming removed 0 bases from V and 0 bases from J, with 14 bases in between. The CDR3 runs 17 residues. Germline CDR1 SGHNT, CDR2 YYREEE (reference sequence). In nucleotides, the CDR3 is TGTGCCAGCAGCTTGGATATAGCGTACTATAGCACAGATACGCAGTATTTT. Encoded protein: CASSLDIAYYSTDTQYF.

The V and J genes are TRBV14 and TRBJ2-2; no clear D. V lost 2 bases, J lost 6 bases, and 7 bases lay in between. This CDR3 is 13 amino acids long. The germline CDR1 and CDR2 sequences are SGHDN and FVKESK. The CDR3 sequence: CASSQIIAGELFF. The CDR3 region has the DNA TGTGCCAGCAGCCAAATTATAGCCGGGGAGCTGTTTTTT.

This chain connects TRBV2 to TRBJ1-6; TRBD1 might be the D (5 bases). Per the germline V gene, CDR1 is SNHLY and CDR2 is FYNNEI. Trimming cost V 9 bases and J 6 bases, with 9 bases left between them. The CDR3 sequence is 12 residues long. In nucleotides, the CDR3 is TGTGCCAGACGTCAGGGTAATTCACCCCTCCACTTT. As protein: CARRQGNSPLHF.

This chain connects TRBV30 to TRBJ1-2; D ambiguous. From germline, CDR1 is GTSNPN and CDR2 SVGIG (reference sequence). The ends were cut back, 8 bases at V and 5 bases at J, with 3 bases in the middle. CDR3 size: 8 residues. The CDR3 nucleotides are TGTGCCCGTTATGGCTACACCTTC. Translated: CARYGYTF.

The chain combines TRBV5-1 with TRBJ2-2, with D possibly being TRBD1 (6 bases). Germline CDR1 SGHRS, CDR2 YFSETQ. Trimming pared 3 bases from V and 2 bases from J, leaving 8 bases between. This CDR3 is 14 amino acids long. CDR3 sequence reads: CASSSDSNTGELFF. The CDR3, as DNA: TGCGCCAGCAGCTCGGACAGTAACACCGGGGAGCTGTTTTTT. Together with reference TRBV5-1 and TRBJ2-2, the CDR3 gives the full variable domain: KAGVTQTPRYLIKTRGQQVTLSCSPISGHRSVSWYQQTPGQGLQFLFEYFSETQRNKGNFPGRFSGRQFSNSRSEMNVSTLELGDSALYLCASSSDSNTGELFFGEGSRLTVL.

The J gene is TRBJ2-7, the V gene TRBV7-9; D possibly corresponds to TRBD2 (6 bases). The CDR3 extends over 15 amino acids. Trimming stripped 11 bases from V and 4 bases from J, with 24 bases between. Per the germline V gene, CDR1 is SEHNR and CDR2 is FQNEAQ (reference sequence). CDR3 in DNA: TGTGCCGCCGGAGGTAGCGGTCTTCCGGGTTACGAGCAGTACTTC. Its protein product is CAAGGSGLPGYEQYF.

The CDR3 is CASSSPNEQFF. CDR3 coding DNA: TGCGCCAGCAGCTCCCCAAATGAGCAGTTCTTC. This rearrangement joins TRBV5-1 to TRBJ2-1; D remains ambiguous. CDR1 is SGHRS and CDR2 is YFSETQ in the germline V gene. The CDR3 consists of 11 residues. The V end lost 3 bases, the J end lost 7 bases, and 5 bases lay between the germline ends.

The rearrangement uses TRBV25-1 and TRBJ2-5; D is possibly TRBD1 (6 bases). The CDR3 spans 15 residues. Trimming took off 4 bases at V and 3 bases at J, with 15 bases between the two ends. Germline V lookup: CDR1 MGHDK, CDR2 SYGVNS. Written as DNA, the CDR3 is TGTGCCAGCAGTGCATCACAGGGTTTGGAAGAGACCCAGTACTTC. Translating it yields CASSASQGLEETQYF.

J is TRBJ2-3 and V is TRBV24-1; 7 bases agree with TRBD2. The ends lost 4 bases at V and 4 bases at J; junction bases unmatched: 10. The CDR3 runs to 16 residues. The germline CDR1 and CDR2 sequences are KGHDR and SFDVKD. CDR3 residues: CATSDRGVGDADTQYF. In DNA form, the CDR3 reads TGTGCCACCAGTGACCGGGGGGTGGGGGACGCAGATACGCAGTATTTT.

This clone was counted a single time. The chain employs TRBV5-1 and TRBJ1-2, with D maybe TRBD1 (5 bases). Germline V gives CDR1 SGHRS, CDR2 YFSETQ. The CDR3 runs 14 residues. The V end lost 3 bases, the J end lost 8 bases, and 17 bases lay between the germline ends. The CDR3 DNA is TGCGCCAGCAGCTCTCTGACGACGGCAGGGGGCTACACCTTC. Translated: CASSSLTTAGGYTF.

This clone came up a few times. V is TRBV5-8 and J is TRBJ2-7; the D gene is possibly TRBD2 (6 bases). The CDR3 extends over 15 amino acids. Germline CDR1 SGHTS, CDR2 YDEGEE. Between the trimmed V and J ends, which lost 4 bases and 4 bases, there was a span of 18 bases. The DNA of the CDR3 is TGTGCCAGCAGCCCCCCTGGATGGAGGGGATACGAGCAGTACTTC. Translation: CASSPPGWRGYEQYF.

The chain employs TRBV30 and TRBJ2-5, with 10 positions matching TRBD2. CDR1 is GTSNPN, CDR2 SVGIG, per germline (reference sequence). The CDR3 consists of 17 residues. The J segment lost 5 bases and the V segment lost 2 bases, leaving 14 bases of the junction unmatched. In nucleotides, the CDR3 is TGTGCCTGGAGTAAAGCGGGAGGGGATAAGGCGCGGGAGACCCAGTACTTC. It codes for CAWSKAGGDKARETQYF. The variable domain in full, with the rest retrieved from reference TRBV30 and TRBJ2-5, is SQTIHQWPATLVQPVGSPLSLECTVEGTSNPNLYWYRQAAGRGLQLLFYSVGIGQISSEVPQNLSASRPQDRQFILSSKKLLLSDSGFYLCAWSKAGGDKARETQYFGPGTRLLVL.

This chain connects TRBV9 to TRBJ1-4, with TRBD1 identical over 7 bases. With V trimmed by 0 bases and J by 8 bases, 7 bases remained unmatched. This CDR3 has 15 residues. Per germline, CDR1 SGDLS and CDR2 YYNGEE. Here the CDR3 reads CASSVGVGGAEKLFF. Here the CDR3 DNA reads TGTGCCAGCAGCGTAGGAGTAGGGGGCGCAGAAAAACTGTTTTTT.

This clone was detected only a few times. This sequence joins TRBV9 and TRBJ1-6, with TRBD1 matching over 7 bases. There are 16 residues in the CDR3. V dropped 3 bases and J dropped 7; count of bases not matched to a gene: 10. Per germline, CDR1 SGDLS and CDR2 YYNGEE. The CDR3 DNA is TGTGCCAGCAGCGGATACAGGGGTACTTCCAATTCACCCCTCCACTTT. It yields the protein CASSGYRGTSNSPLHF.

The genes are TRBV3-1 (or the pseudogene TRBV3-2) and TRBJ2-3; no definite D call. The CDR3 length is 16 residues. V was clipped by 4 bases and J by 3 bases, with 17 bases between them. The germline V gene has CDR1 LGHDT and CDR2 YNNKEL (reference sequence). CDR3 loop: CASSPGGAKTTDTQYF. As DNA, the CDR3 is TGTGCCAGCAGCCCGGGTGGTGCTAAGACGACAGATACGCAGTATTTT.

V gene TRBV10-3 combines with J gene TRBJ2-7; D not resolved. Deletions cut 0 bases from V and 6 bases from J, with 9 bases between. The germline CDR1 and CDR2 sequences are ENHRY and SYGVKD. The CDR3 has 13 residues. As DNA, the CDR3 is TGTGCCATCAGTGAGTCGAAGCTAGTCGAGCAGTACTTC. Translated: CAISESKLVEQYF.

The chain is built from TRBV12-5 and TRBJ2-5; a weak D match, TRBD1 (5 bases). The CDR3 covers 15 residues. Germline-derived CDR1 and CDR2 are LGHNT and FRNRAP. V shed 4 bases and J shed 2 bases, with 14 bases lying between them. The CDR3 bases are TGTGCTAGTGGTTCTGCCCTACAGGTTCAAGAGACCCAGTACTTC. Its translation: CASGSALQVQETQYF.

V and J are TRBV7-3 and TRBJ2-1; tentative D call: TRBD2 (6 bases). This CDR3 has 16 amino acids. Germline CDR1 is SGHTA and CDR2 is FQGTGA. V lost 1 base and J 0 bases, leaving 10 bases between the germline ends. CDR3 DNA: TGTGCCAGCAGCTTAAATCCAGCGGGCTCCTACAATGAGCAGTTCTTC. Translating gives CASSLNPAGSYNEQFF.

This chain uses TRBV2 with TRBJ2-3; D not certain. The CDR3 contains 12 residues. The germline CDR1 and CDR2 sequences are SNHLY and FYNNEI. V was cut by 4 bases and J by 0 bases, with 2 bases left in between. Here the CDR3 DNA reads TGTGCCAGCAGTGCTAGCACAGATACGCAGTATTTT. This sequence encodes CASSASTDTQYF. Full variable domain (rest looked up from reference TRBV2 and TRBJ2-3): EPEVTQTPSHQVTQMGQEVILRCVPISNHLYFYWYRQILGQKVEFLVSFYNNEISEKSEIFDDQFSVERPDGSNFTLKIRSTKLEDSAMYFCASSASTDTQYFGPGTRLTVL.

V and J are TRBV29-1 and TRBJ2-1, with 10 bases lining up with TRBD2. Germline V gives CDR1 SQVTM, CDR2 ANQGSEA. The CDR3 spans 14 residues. V gave up 7 bases and J gave up 3 bases; unmatched junction bases: 6. Here the CDR3 reads CSAVAGGGYNEQFF. CDR3 nucleotide sequence: TGCAGCGCCGTAGCGGGAGGAGGCTACAATGAGCAGTTCTTC.

This chain links TRBV5-4 with TRBJ2-1; the match to TRBD2 covers 11 bases. CDR3 length equals 15 residues. Germline V gives CDR1 SGHNT, CDR2 YYREEE (reference sequence). After removal of 4 bases from V and 5 bases from J, the junction contained 5 bases not matched to a gene. CDR3 residues: CASSRGTSGNNEQFF. The CDR3 nucleotides read TGTGCCAGCAGCCGCGGGACTAGCGGTAACAATGAGCAGTTCTTC.